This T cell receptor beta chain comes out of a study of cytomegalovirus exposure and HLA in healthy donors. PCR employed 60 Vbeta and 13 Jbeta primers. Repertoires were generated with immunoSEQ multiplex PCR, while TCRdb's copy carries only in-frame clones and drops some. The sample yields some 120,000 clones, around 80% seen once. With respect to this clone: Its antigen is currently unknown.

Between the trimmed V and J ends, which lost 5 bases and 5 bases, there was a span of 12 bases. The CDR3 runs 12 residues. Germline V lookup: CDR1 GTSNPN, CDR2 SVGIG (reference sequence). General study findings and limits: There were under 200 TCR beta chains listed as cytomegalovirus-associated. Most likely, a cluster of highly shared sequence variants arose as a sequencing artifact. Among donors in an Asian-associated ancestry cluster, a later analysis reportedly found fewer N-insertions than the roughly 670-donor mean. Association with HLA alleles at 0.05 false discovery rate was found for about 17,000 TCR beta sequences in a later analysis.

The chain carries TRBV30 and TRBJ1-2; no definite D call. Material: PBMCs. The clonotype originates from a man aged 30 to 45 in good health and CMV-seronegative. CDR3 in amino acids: CAWAGAPYGYTF. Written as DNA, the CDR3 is TGTGCCTGGGCGGGCGCACCTTATGGCTACACCTTC.